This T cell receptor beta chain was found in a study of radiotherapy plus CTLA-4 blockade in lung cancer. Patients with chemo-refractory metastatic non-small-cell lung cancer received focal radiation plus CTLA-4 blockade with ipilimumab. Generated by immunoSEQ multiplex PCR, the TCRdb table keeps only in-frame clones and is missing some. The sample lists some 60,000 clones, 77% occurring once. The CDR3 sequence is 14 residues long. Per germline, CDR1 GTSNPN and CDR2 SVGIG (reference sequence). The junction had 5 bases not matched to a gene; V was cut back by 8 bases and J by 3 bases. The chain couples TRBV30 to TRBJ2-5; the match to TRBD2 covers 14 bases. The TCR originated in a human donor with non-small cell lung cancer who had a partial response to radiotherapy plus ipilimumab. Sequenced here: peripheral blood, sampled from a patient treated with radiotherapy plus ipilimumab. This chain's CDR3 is CAEGTSGGKETQYF. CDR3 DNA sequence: TGTGCCGAGGGGACTAGCGGGGGAAAAGAGACCCAGTACTTC.